Detailed here is one T cell receptor (beta chain). Its specificity is not known. The data were taken from a study of cytomegalovirus exposure and HLA in healthy donors. CDR1 and CDR2 from the germline V gene are MNHNY and SVGAGI (reference sequence). V shed 6 bases, J shed 2 bases, and the junction held 10 bases outside the gene matches. This CDR3 contains 16 residues. Primers included in the PCR were 60 Vbeta and 13 Jbeta primers. TCRdb keeps only in-frame clones here, not all; method: immunoSEQ multiplex PCR. The repertoire holds 100,000 to 150,000 clones, approximately 74% seen once, with under 8.5% in the top ten. Study results and limitations: As a later analysis showed, a missense DCLRE1C variant was linked to trimming of TCR beta V- and J-genes. The sole available immune exposure information was CMV serostatus.

Sequencing was performed on PBMCs. The V call is TRBV6-6, the J call TRBJ2-7; TRBD1 agrees at 10 bases. This clonotype was obtained from a male donor in good health and CMV-seronegative. The CDR3 bases are TGTGCCAGCAGGGACAGGGGGGCTAGCGACCCCTACGAGCAGTACTTC. Translated: CASRDRGASDPYEQYF.